The next 2 T cell receptor beta chains were all read from a single sample in a study of cytomegalovirus exposure and HLA in healthy donors. PCR primers comprised 60 Vbeta and 13 Jbeta primers. Profiling relied on immunoSEQ multiplex PCR, and the TCRdb table lists in-frame clones only, not all of them. The sample lists under 150,000 clones, more than 75% seen once, with around 4.9% in the top ten. The sample consisted of PBMCs. The receptor set was obtained from a male donor in good health and CMV-seronegative.

This clone appeared a few times. DNA of the CDR3: TGTGCCAGCAGCTTGACTGGGGGGGACCAAGAGACCCAGTACTTC. Translation gives CASSLTGGDQETQYF. The chain joins TRBV5-4 to TRBJ2-5; 7 bases are shared with TRBD2. V trimming: 1 base; J trimming: 0 bases; junction bases outside the gene matches: 3. The CDR3 sequence is 15 residues long. Germline values: CDR1 SGHNT, CDR2 YYREEE (reference sequence).

The V and J genes are TRBV6-5 and TRBJ2-3, with 7 bases lining up with TRBD2. This CDR3 is built from 15 residues. Germline lookup yields CDR1 MNHEY and CDR2 SVGAGI. The trim removed 6 bases at V and 5 bases at J, leaving 11 bases unmatched. The CDR3 region is CASSRRGVGRDTQYF. CDR3 DNA: TGTGCCAGCAGCCGCCGGGGGGTAGGGAGAGATACGCAGTATTTT.